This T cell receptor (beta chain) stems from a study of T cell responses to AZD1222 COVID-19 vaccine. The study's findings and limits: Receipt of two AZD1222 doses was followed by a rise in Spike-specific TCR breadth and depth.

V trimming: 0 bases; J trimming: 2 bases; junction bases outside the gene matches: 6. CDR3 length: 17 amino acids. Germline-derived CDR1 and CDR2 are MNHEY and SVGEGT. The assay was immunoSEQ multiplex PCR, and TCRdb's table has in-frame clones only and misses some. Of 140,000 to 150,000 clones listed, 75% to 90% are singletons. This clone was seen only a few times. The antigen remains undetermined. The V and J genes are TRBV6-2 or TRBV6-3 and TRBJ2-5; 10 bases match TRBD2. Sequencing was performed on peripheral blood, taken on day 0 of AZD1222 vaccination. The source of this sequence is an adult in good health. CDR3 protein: CASSYSFTSGEQETQYF. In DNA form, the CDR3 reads TGTGCCAGCAGTTACTCGTTCACTAGCGGGGAGCAAGAGACCCAGTACTTC.